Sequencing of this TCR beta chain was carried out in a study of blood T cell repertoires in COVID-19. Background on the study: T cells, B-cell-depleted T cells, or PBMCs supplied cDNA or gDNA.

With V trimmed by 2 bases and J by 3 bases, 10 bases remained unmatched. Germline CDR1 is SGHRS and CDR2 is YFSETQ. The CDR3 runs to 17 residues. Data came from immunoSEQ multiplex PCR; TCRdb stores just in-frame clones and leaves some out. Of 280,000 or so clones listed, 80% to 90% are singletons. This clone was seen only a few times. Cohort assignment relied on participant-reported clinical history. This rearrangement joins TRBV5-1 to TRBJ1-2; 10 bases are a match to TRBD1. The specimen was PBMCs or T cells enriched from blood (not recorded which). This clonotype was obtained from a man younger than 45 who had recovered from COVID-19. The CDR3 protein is CASSFATGGFAHYGYTF. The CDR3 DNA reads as TGCGCCAGCAGCTTCGCGACAGGGGGCTTCGCTCACTATGGCTACACCTTC.